What follows is one T cell receptor beta chain and its context. Germline lookup yields CDR1 SGHTA and CDR2 FQGTGA. V lost 4 bases and J 7 bases, leaving 26 bases between the germline ends. The CDR3 is made up of 18 amino acids. RNA in amounts of 0.5 to 1 ug was reverse transcribed with random hexamers. TCRdb processed the immunoSEQ multiplex PCR reads anew with MiXCR; each CDR3 protein has one entry. The sample carries some 58,000 distinct CDR3 sequences, over 90% recorded once. This sample was taken from a study of CD8 T cells in Susac syndrome. Sample: CD8+ T cells from PBMCs. This sequence was found in a human donor with Susac syndrome. The rearrangement uses TRBV7-3 and TRBJ2-1; tentative D call: TRBD2 (6 bases). CDR3 region: CASSSSPFVPGTWNEQFF. In nucleotides, the CDR3 is TGTGCCAGCAGCTCATCCCCGTTTGTCCCCGGGACTTGGAATGAGCAGTTCTTC. Variable domain in full (rest from reference TRBV7-3 and TRBJ2-1): GAGVSQTPSNKVTEKGKYVELRCDPISGHTALYWYRQSLGQGPEFLIYFQGTGAADDSGLPNDRFFAVRPEGSVSTLKIQRTERGDSAVYLCASSSSPFVPGTWNEQFFGPGTRLTVL.